This passage covers 24 T cell receptor beta chains from one sample sequenced in a study of beta chain features in type 1 diabetes. Sequencing targeted expressed TCRB transcripts, as all isolated RNA had been reverse transcribed. Method: immunoSEQ multiplex PCR; TCRdb's copy keeps in-frame clones and lacks some. The repertoire holds about 150,000 clones, with around 8% as singletons. Sequencing was performed on central memory CD4+ T cells from blood. All receptors derive from a man in his late teens or twenties in good health.

The gene calls are TRBV18 and TRBJ2-6, with D perhaps TRBD2 (5 bases). Germline V gene data show CDR1 as KGHSH and CDR2 as LQKENI. This CDR3 has 16 residues. V was clipped by 3 bases and J by 2 bases, with 11 bases between them. The CDR3 DNA follows: TGTGCCAGCTCACCCCCCGGCGGGCCTGGGGCCAACGTCCTGACTTTC. It translates to CASSPPGGPGANVLTF.

A few counts support this clone. The V gene is TRBV7-2, the J gene TRBJ1-2; 8 bases match TRBD1. The V gene's germline CDR1 is SGHTA and CDR2 FQGNSA. The V segment lost 4 bases and the J segment 6 bases; nucleotides outside the gene matches: 7. This CDR3 is built from 14 residues. The CDR3 coding sequence is TGTGCCAGCAGCTCTCGACAGGGGATAGATGGCTACACCTTC. It encodes CASSSRQGIDGYTF.

This clone has just a few counts. The chain uses TRBV5-1 and TRBJ1-1; no firm D call. CDR3 size: 15 residues. V lost 2 bases to trimming and J lost 2 bases, with 13 bases between them. The germline V gene has CDR1 SGHRS and CDR2 YFSETQ. The DNA of the CDR3 is TGCGCCAGCAGCTTTGGTGGCCAAGTCAACACTGAAGCTTTCTTT. It yields the protein CASSFGGQVNTEAFF.

This clone was found a few times. CDR3 in amino acids: CASSLDSGGHVEQFF. The CDR3 DNA reads as TGTGCCAGCAGCTTGGATAGCGGGGGGCACGTTGAGCAGTTCTTC. This sequence joins TRBV5-4 and TRBJ2-1, with 10 bases aligning to TRBD2. After removal of 0 bases from V and 9 bases from J, the junction contained 6 bases not matched to a gene. The CDR3 has 15 residues. CDR1 is SGHNT and CDR2 is YYREEE in the germline V gene (reference sequence).

This clone turned up a few times. As DNA, the CDR3 is TGTGCCTGCCCAAGAGGCCCCAAAGAAGCTTTCTTT. Translation: CACPRGPKEAFF. This rearrangement joins TRBV30 to TRBJ1-1; D ambiguous. The CDR3 loop spans 12 amino acids. The germline V gene has CDR1 GTSNPN and CDR2 SVGIG (reference sequence). With 6 bases removed from V and 8 bases from J, the gap between germline ends came to 16 bases. The full variable domain, in which reference TRBV30 and TRBJ1-1 provide the parts outside the CDR3, is SQTIHQWPATLVQPVGSPLSLECTVEGTSNPNLYWYRQAAGRGLQLLFYSVGIGQISSEVPQNLSASRPQDRQFILSSKKLLLSDSGFYLCACPRGPKEAFFGQGTRLTVV.

This clone was picked up a small number of times. This sequence joins TRBV19 and TRBJ2-2; possible D gene TRBD1, 5 bases. CDR1 is LNHDA and CDR2 is SQIVND in the germline V gene (reference sequence). The CDR3 has 15 amino acids. V gave up 5 bases and J gave up 0 bases, with 10 bases separating them. For the CDR3, the DNA is TGTGCCAGTAGTTCACAGGCTCCGAACACCGGGGAGCTGTTTTTT. This gives the protein CASSSQAPNTGELFF.

This clone appeared many times. The genes are TRBV7-2 and TRBJ2-7; TRBD1 is a possible D gene (5 bases). CDR3 length: 13 amino acids. Germline CDR1 SGHTA, CDR2 FQGNSA. Trimming pared 6 bases from V and 0 bases from J, leaving 9 bases between. CDR3 nucleotide sequence: TGTGCCAGCAGGACAGCGAACTCCTACGAGCAGTACTTC. It translates to CASRTANSYEQYF.

V gene TRBV27 combines with J gene TRBJ2-6, with D perhaps matching TRBD1 (7 bases). Germline-derived CDR1 and CDR2 are MNHEY and SMNVEV (reference sequence). V shed 5 bases and J shed 2 bases, with 16 bases lying between them. The CDR3 contains 17 residues. The CDR3 protein is CASSPTGRYTGANVLTF. In nucleotides, the CDR3 is TGTGCCAGCAGTCCGACAGGGAGGTATACTGGGGCCAACGTCCTGACTTTC.

This rearrangement joins TRBV7-2 to TRBJ1-5; TRBD1 aligns across 7 bases. V trimming: 5 bases; J trimming: 8 bases; junction bases outside the gene matches: 9. The CDR3 consists of 14 residues. Germline CDR1 SGHTA, CDR2 FQGNSA. CDR3: CASSKDRIGEPQHF. For the CDR3, the DNA is TGTGCCAGCAGCAAGGACAGGATTGGAGAGCCCCAGCATTTT.

This clone was seen more than once but under ten times. The rearrangement uses TRBV7-9 and TRBJ2-5, with a possible D match to TRBD2 (6 bases). This CDR3 is 13 amino acids long. CDR1 is SEHNR and CDR2 is FQNEAQ in the germline V gene (reference sequence). The V gene lost 9 bases and the J gene lost 2 bases, with 13 bases spanning the gap. CDR3 amino acids: CASGGGLQETQYF. Here the CDR3 DNA reads TGTGCCAGTGGCGGAGGGTTACAAGAGACCCAGTACTTC.

This clone came up a few times. The chain recombines TRBV9 with TRBJ2-3; 11 nucleotides line up with TRBD2. Germline lookup yields CDR1 SGDLS and CDR2 YYNGEE. CDR3 length equals 16 residues. V lost 4 bases and J lost 0; bases outside the gene matches: 4. CDR3 region: CASSTRLAGSTDTQYF. The CDR3 nucleotides are TGTGCCAGCAGCACCCGACTAGCGGGGAGCACAGATACGCAGTATTTT.

This clone was counted at least ten times. The chain employs TRBV6-6 and TRBJ2-7; D perhaps matches TRBD2 (5 bases). This CDR3 has 14 residues. V was cut by 0 bases and J by 2 bases, with 8 bases left in between. Germline V gives CDR1 MNHNY, CDR2 SVGAGI (reference sequence). Here the CDR3 reads CASSYSSGAYEQYF. CDR3 in DNA: TGTGCCAGCAGTTACTCGTCCGGGGCCTACGAGCAGTACTTC.

This clone was observed a handful of times. The chain uses TRBV6-1 and TRBJ1-1; 7 nucleotides agree with TRBD1. The CDR3 has 15 residues. Germline CDR1 MNHNS, CDR2 SASEGT. V gave up 2 bases and J gave up 5 bases; unmatched junction bases: 8. The CDR3: CASSEPGQLLTEAFF. CDR3 nucleotide sequence: TGTGCCAGCAGTGAACCGGGACAGCTATTAACTGAAGCTTTCTTT.

This chain connects TRBV29-1 to TRBJ2-7; 10 nucleotides agree with TRBD1. The V segment lost 7 bases and the J segment 2 bases; nucleotides outside the gene matches: 5. Germline-derived CDR1 and CDR2 are SQVTM and ANQGSEA. This CDR3 region has 13 residues. The CDR3 protein is CSAGTGVPYEQYF. CDR3 nucleotide sequence: TGCAGCGCAGGGACAGGGGTTCCCTACGAGCAGTACTTC.

J is TRBJ1-4 and V is TRBV28, with D maybe TRBD1 (5 bases). Trimming took 3 bases from V and 5 from J, leaving 16 bases between them. There are 16 residues in the CDR3. CDR1 is MDHEN, CDR2 SYDVKM, per germline. DNA of the CDR3: TGTGCCAGCAGTTTGATAAGTCCAGGGCCGAATGAAAAACTGTTTTTT. Residues: CASSLISPGPNEKLFF.

This clone was seen only a few times. Written as DNA, the CDR3 is TGTGCCAGCAGCCCAGGGGGCCATGGGGGAGATACGCAGTATTTT. Translation: CASSPGGHGGDTQYF. This rearrangement joins TRBV7-3 to TRBJ2-3; 8 bases match TRBD1. Germline CDR1 SGHTA, CDR2 FQGTGA. J lost 5 bases, V lost 5 bases, and 9 bases had no gene match. There are 15 residues in the CDR3.

This clone was found many times. The rearrangement links TRBV29-1 to TRBJ2-7, with a possible D match to TRBD2 (6 bases). Per the germline V gene, CDR1 is SQVTM and CDR2 is ANQGSEA. V lost 7 bases to trimming and J lost 4 bases, with 20 bases between them. CDR3 length: 14 amino acids. This CDR3 is CSGRQRERGYEQYF. DNA for the CDR3: TGCAGCGGGAGACAACGGGAGAGAGGGTACGAGCAGTACTTC.

The gene calls are TRBV30 and TRBJ1-2; 9 bases align to TRBD1. V trimming: 5 bases; J trimming: 6 bases; junction bases outside the gene matches: 7. The germline V gene has CDR1 GTSNPN and CDR2 SVGIG (reference sequence). The CDR3 runs to 13 residues. The CDR3 DNA is TGTGCCTGGTCAACAGGGGGCGGGAATGGCTACACCTTC. Its protein is CAWSTGGGNGYTF.

J is TRBJ2-2 and V is TRBV6-6; TRBD1 might be the D (6 bases). This CDR3 is 15 amino acids long. CDR1 is MNHNY, CDR2 SVGAGI, per germline (reference sequence). Trimming pared 5 bases from V and 5 bases from J, leaving 15 bases between. The CDR3 nucleotides are TGTGCCAGCAGTATACACAGGGTAGGGACCGGGGAGCTGTTTTTT. It codes for CASSIHRVGTGELFF.

In its sample, this clone was seen a few times. The chain couples TRBV7-9 to TRBJ2-2; TRBD2 matches at 7 bases. Germline values: CDR1 SEHNR, CDR2 FQNEAQ (reference sequence). This CDR3 spans 15 amino acids. V trimming: 4 bases; J trimming: 4 bases; junction bases outside the gene matches: 6. As DNA, the CDR3 is TGTGCCAGCAGCTATACTAGCGCGGGCACCGGGGAGCTGTTTTTT. It specifies CASSYTSAGTGELFF.

This clone was observed a handful of times. The chain carries TRBV28 and TRBJ1-1, with D unclear. V was trimmed by 10 bases and J by 3 bases, leaving 15 bases between them. The germline gives CDR1 MDHEN, CDR2 SYDVKM. The CDR3 spans 13 residues. CDR3 region: CATRLTKDTEAFF. The CDR3 DNA reads as TGTGCCACCCGCCTGACAAAAGACACTGAAGCTTTCTTT.

This clone was observed a handful of times. J is TRBJ2-1 and V is TRBV4-1; tentatively, D is TRBD1 (5 bases). This CDR3 spans 15 amino acids. Trimming left V 6 bases short and J 6 bases short, with 18 bases between. Per germline, CDR1 MGHRA and CDR2 YSYEKL. The DNA for the CDR3 is TGCGCCAGCAGACGCAATCCCAGGGCCGGCAATGAGCAGTTCTTC. It yields the protein CASRRNPRAGNEQFF.

This clone was seen many times. The rearrangement joins TRBV9 to TRBJ2-5, with D possibly being TRBD2 (6 bases). The CDR3 runs 15 residues. Trimming removed 3 bases from V and 5 bases from J, with 17 bases in between. In germline, CDR1 is SGDLS, CDR2 YYNGEE. The CDR3: CASSEPRGGTETQYF. The CDR3, as DNA: TGTGCCAGCAGCGAGCCCCGGGGCGGGACCGAGACCCAGTACTTC.

This clone came up a few times. V and J are TRBV13 and TRBJ2-7; 8 bases line up with TRBD1. The ends lost 4 bases at V and 6 bases at J; junction bases unmatched: 14. The CDR3 extends over 16 amino acids. Looked up from germline, CDR1 is PRHDT and CDR2 is FYEKMQ (reference sequence). The CDR3 DNA sequence: TGTGCCAGCAGCTCTGACCTCAGGGGGCGTAGGTTCGAGCAGTACTTC. Encoded protein: CASSSDLRGRRFEQYF.